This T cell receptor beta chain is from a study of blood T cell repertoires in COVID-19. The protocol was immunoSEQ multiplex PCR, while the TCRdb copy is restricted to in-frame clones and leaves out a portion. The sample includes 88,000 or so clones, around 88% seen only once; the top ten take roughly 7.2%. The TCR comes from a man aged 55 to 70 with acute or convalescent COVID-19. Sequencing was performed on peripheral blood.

The CDR3 DNA follows: TGTGCCAGCAGTTTATTTCGTAACACTGAAGCTTTCTTT. This encodes CASSLFRNTEAFF. This chain links TRBV28 with TRBJ1-1; D remains unclear. This CDR3 has 13 amino acids. In germline, CDR1 is MDHEN, CDR2 SYDVKM. Trimming left V 1 base short and J 2 bases short, with 5 bases between.